The 24 T cell receptor beta chains in this list originate from one sample, sequenced in a study of T cells after yellow fever vaccination. In TCRdb, the 5' RACE reads were re-called with MiXCR into one record per CDR3 protein. In the table there are roughly 170,000 distinct CDR3 sequences, roughly 6.2% of which are singletons. The source was CD4+ T cells sorted from PBMCs, collected on the day of the first yellow fever vaccination. The receptors shown here come from a man aged 18 to 35 who received the YFV17D yellow fever vaccine.

The chain uses TRBV5-1 and TRBJ2-7; 8 nucleotides align to TRBD1. The CDR3 length is 17 residues. V shed 4 bases, J shed 3 bases, and the junction held 15 bases outside the gene matches. Germline CDR1 is SGHRS and CDR2 is YFSETQ. CDR3 protein: CASSARGRGRLGYEQYF. CDR3 DNA: TGCGCCAGCAGCGCGAGGGGCAGGGGGCGTTTGGGCTACGAGCAGTACTTC.

There are many counts of this clonotype. This chain uses TRBV7-9 with TRBJ1-4; the D is unclear. The CDR3 has 14 amino acids. V lost 1 base and J 7 bases, leaving 10 bases between the germline ends. CDR1 and CDR2 (germline): SEHNR, FQNEAQ (reference sequence). In DNA form, the CDR3 reads TGTGCCAGCAGCTTAGGAGATCGGATTGAAAAACTGTTTTTT. It specifies CASSLGDRIEKLFF.

CDR3 DNA sequence: TGTACCAGCAGCTTAGAGCGGGGGCCACTCCAGCAGTACTTC. It yields the protein CTSSLERGPLQQYF. The chain employs TRBV7-2 and TRBJ2-7; 8 bases are shared with TRBD2. J was trimmed by 8 bases and V by 1 base; bases with no gene match: 7. CDR3 length: 14 residues. Germline-derived CDR1 and CDR2 are SGHTA and FQGNSA. The full variable domain, rest sourced from reference TRBV7-2 and TRBJ2-7, is GAGVSQSPSNKVTEKGKDVELRCDPISGHTALYWYRQSLGQGLEFLIYFQGNSAPDKSGLPSDRFSAERTGGSVSTLTIQRTQQEDSAVYLCTSSLERGPLQQYFGPGTRLTVT.

This clonotype came up many times. This chain joins TRBV6-2 or TRBV6-3 and TRBJ1-4, with TRBD1 identical over 8 bases. This CDR3 is built from 16 residues. J was trimmed by 0 bases and V by 5 bases; bases with no gene match: 5. Germline CDR1 and CDR2: MNHEY and SVGEGT. Written as DNA, the CDR3 is TGTGCCAGCAGTCCCGGGACAGGCTCAACTAATGAAAAACTGTTTTTT. Amino acids: CASSPGTGSTNEKLFF.

The chain carries TRBV28 and TRBJ2-3; D possibly uses TRBD1 or TRBD2 (6 bases each). The CDR3 spans 14 residues. The germline gives CDR1 MDHEN, CDR2 SYDVKM. V was cut by 2 bases and J by 6 bases, with 12 bases left in between. CDR3 amino acids: CASSLRGAGDTQYF. In nucleotides, the CDR3 is TGTGCCAGCAGTTTAAGGGGGGCAGGGGATACGCAGTATTTT.

This clonotype was detected many times. V usage is TRBV28 and J usage is TRBJ2-3; possibly TRBD1 for D (8 bases). The CDR3 has 16 residues. The V end was cut by 8 bases, the J end by 1 base, with 19 bases between. Germline V gene data show CDR1 as MDHEN and CDR2 as SYDVKM. The CDR3 loop reads CASRPQGAGGTDTQYF. The CDR3 DNA reads TGTGCCAGCCGACCTCAGGGGGCGGGGGGCACAGATACGCAGTATTTT.

This clonotype was observed a handful of times. The chain couples TRBV7-8 to TRBJ2-2; D is unclear. CDR3 length: 15 residues. Germline lookup yields CDR1 SGHVS and CDR2 FQNEAQ. The V and J ends lost 6 bases and 0 bases respectively, with 11 bases between them. CDR3 residues: CASRLRTANTGELFF. DNA for the CDR3: TGTGCCAGCAGGCTCCGGACGGCGAACACCGGGGAGCTGTTTTTT.

The rearrangement uses TRBV5-1 and TRBJ2-2; the D is unclear. The CDR3 runs to 15 residues. Trimming took off 1 base at V and 1 base at J, with 8 bases between the two ends. Germline assignment: CDR1 SGHRS and CDR2 YFSETQ. The CDR3 is CASSLRTVNTGELFF. For the CDR3, the DNA is TGCGCCAGCAGCTTGAGGACGGTGAACACCGGGGAGCTGTTTTTT.

Regarding this clonotype: With a much larger clone just one base away, this may be a read error. The genes are TRBV20-1 and TRBJ2-5, with D perhaps TRBD2 (6 bases). Germline V gene lookup returns CDR1 DFQATT and CDR2 SNEGSKA (reference sequence). The V gene lost 1 base and the J gene lost 3 bases, with 9 bases spanning the gap. This CDR3 comprises 13 residues. CDR3 bases: TGCAGTGCTAGAGCGGCGGGGAAAGAGACCCAGTACTTC. Encoded protein: CSARAAGKETQYF.

V gene TRBV20-1 combines with J gene TRBJ2-3; the D is unclear. Germline-derived CDR1 and CDR2 are DFQATT and SNEGSKA (reference sequence). CDR3 size: 14 residues. Deletions cut 4 bases from V and 0 bases from J, with 11 bases between. The CDR3 loop reads CSATPGLSTDTQYF. The CDR3 coding sequence is TGCAGTGCTACCCCTGGGCTGAGCACAGATACGCAGTATTTT.

This chain links TRBV30 with TRBJ2-7; D is unresolved. The CDR3 spans 12 residues. Trimming removed 4 bases from V and 5 bases from J, with 12 bases in between. The V gene's germline CDR1 is GTSNPN and CDR2 SVGIG (reference sequence). The CDR3 nucleotides read TGTGCCTGGAATGGGTTGGGAAACGAGCAGTACTTC. It is translated as CAWNGLGNEQYF.

This clonotype was seen more than once but under ten times. The chain employs TRBV5-1 and TRBJ2-5; the D gene is possibly TRBD1 (5 bases). V gave up 3 bases and J gave up 5 bases, with 11 bases separating them. The CDR3 runs 13 residues. Germline-derived CDR1 and CDR2 are SGHRS and YFSETQ. Written as DNA, the CDR3 is TGCGCCAGCAGCTGGGGCCAGGCGGAGACCCAGTACTTC. It is translated as CASSWGQAETQYF.

The J gene is TRBJ1-6, the V gene TRBV20-1; D possibly corresponds to TRBD1 (6 bases). V lost 5 bases and J lost 14, with 13 bases in between. Germline V lookup: CDR1 DFQATT, CDR2 SNEGSKA (reference sequence). The CDR3 contains 11 residues. CDR3 DNA sequence: TGCAGTGCTGGGGACATGGCCACCCTCCACTTT. Translated: CSAGDMATLHF.

At least ten counts were recorded for this clonotype. This rearrangement joins TRBV7-2 to TRBJ2-5; the D call may be TRBD1 or TRBD2 (5 bases each). V lost 5 bases and J 6 bases, leaving 22 bases between the germline ends. The CDR3 loop spans 16 amino acids. The germline gives CDR1 SGHTA, CDR2 FQGNSA. The CDR3 nucleotides read TGTGCCAGCAGCGTAGGATGGGGGAGCGGTTCAAAGACCCAGTACTTC. This gives the protein CASSVGWGSGSKTQYF. Full variable domain (remainder filled in from reference TRBV7-2 and TRBJ2-5): GAGVSQSPSNKVTEKGKDVELRCDPISGHTALYWYRQSLGQGLEFLIYFQGNSAPDKSGLPSDRFSAERTGGSVSTLTIQRTQQEDSAVYLCASSVGWGSGSKTQYFGPGTRLLVL.

This clonotype was detected ten times or more. The chain couples TRBV20-1 to TRBJ1-6; 10 bases align to TRBD1. V was pared by 3 bases and J by 7 bases, with 6 bases of the junction left unmatched. The germline gives CDR1 DFQATT, CDR2 SNEGSKA (reference sequence). The CDR3 covers 15 residues. The CDR3 bases are TGCAGTGCTAGGACAGGGGGCAGCGGGAATTCACCCCTCCACTTT. It encodes CSARTGGSGNSPLHF.

This sequence joins TRBV30 and TRBJ2-3, with 11 bases matching TRBD1. The CDR3 runs to 13 residues. Germline lookup yields CDR1 GTSNPN and CDR2 SVGIG (reference sequence). V shed 5 bases, J shed 4 bases, and the junction held 2 bases outside the gene matches. The CDR3 here is CAWGDRGSDTQYF. CDR3 DNA sequence: TGTGCCTGGGGGGACAGGGGGTCAGATACGCAGTATTTT.

The V call is TRBV5-1, the J call TRBJ2-3; weak D call: TRBD2 (5 bases). Trimming shortened V by 0 bases and J by 5 bases, and 13 bases separated the two germline ends. The CDR3 extends over 15 amino acids. Germline V gives CDR1 SGHRS, CDR2 YFSETQ. CDR3 in DNA: TGCGCCAGCAGCTTGGACCTTTCCGAGGGAGATACGCAGTATTTT. Translation gives CASSLDLSEGDTQYF.

This clonotype was seen repeatedly, ten times or more. The chain uses TRBV18 and TRBJ2-1, with D uncertain. The CDR3 extends over 13 amino acids. V shed 1 base and J shed 10 bases, with 11 bases lying between them. Per germline, CDR1 KGHSH and CDR2 LQKENI. In DNA form, the CDR3 reads TGTGCCAGCTCACCACATGCGGCAGACGAGCAGTTCTTC. Protein sequence: CASSPHAADEQFF.

This clonotype has at least ten counts. The chain uses TRBV12-3 or TRBV12-4 and TRBJ1-1, with TRBD1 matching 7 bases. CDR3 length: 15 residues. Trimming at V came to 7 bases and at J to 2 bases, leaving 10 bases not matched to a gene. CDR3 DNA sequence: TGTGCCAGCAAAAGAGGGGACAGAATTAACACTGAAGCTTTCTTT. It encodes CASKRGDRINTEAFF.

This clonotype was detected ten times or more. V is TRBV7-3 and J is TRBJ2-5, with 10 positions matching TRBD2. Germline values: CDR1 SGHTA, CDR2 FQGTGA. The CDR3 runs to 15 residues. V gave up 5 bases and J gave up 2 bases; unmatched junction bases: 5. The DNA of the CDR3 is TGTGCCAGCAGCCCCGGGACTAGCGTACAAGAGACCCAGTACTTC. Amino acid sequence: CASSPGTSVQETQYF.

There are many counts of this clonotype. The gene calls are TRBV29-1 and TRBJ1-2, with 9 bases aligning to TRBD1. The V gene's germline CDR1 is SQVTM and CDR2 ANQGSEA. With 2 bases clipped from V and 7 bases from J, the junction kept 5 bases outside the gene matches. The CDR3 totals 13 residues. The CDR3 DNA reads TGCAGCGTTGAATCGGGGACAGGGTTTGGCTACACCTTC. Protein sequence: CSVESGTGFGYTF.

This clonotype occurred a few times. V usage is TRBV10-3 and J usage is TRBJ1-5; D perhaps matches TRBD1 (5 bases). The CDR3 length is 14 residues. V lost 3 bases and J lost 7, with 13 bases in between. Germline assignment: CDR1 ENHRY and CDR2 SYGVKD. For the CDR3, the DNA is TGTGCCATCAGTGAATGGCAGGGCGGACAGCCCCAGCATTTT. Amino acid sequence: CAISEWQGGQPQHF.

The rearrangement links TRBV9 to TRBJ2-1, with unresolved D. CDR3 size: 15 residues. Germline CDR1 is SGDLS and CDR2 is YYNGEE. V gave up 4 bases and J gave up 8 bases, with 19 bases separating them. This CDR3 reads CASSPRLGTRHEQFF. Here the CDR3 DNA reads TGTGCCAGCAGCCCCCGACTGGGAACTCGGCATGAGCAGTTCTTC.

This clonotype has ten or more counts. V gene TRBV4-2 combines with J gene TRBJ2-5; TRBD1 agrees at 9 bases. CDR1 is LGHNA, CDR2 YNFKEQ, per germline. The V and J ends lost 1 base and 5 bases, in that order; junction bases with no gene match: 5. This CDR3 region has 15 residues. CDR3 residues: CASSQAGQGGETQYF. In DNA form, the CDR3 reads TGTGCCAGCAGCCAAGCGGGACAGGGTGGTGAGACCCAGTACTTC.